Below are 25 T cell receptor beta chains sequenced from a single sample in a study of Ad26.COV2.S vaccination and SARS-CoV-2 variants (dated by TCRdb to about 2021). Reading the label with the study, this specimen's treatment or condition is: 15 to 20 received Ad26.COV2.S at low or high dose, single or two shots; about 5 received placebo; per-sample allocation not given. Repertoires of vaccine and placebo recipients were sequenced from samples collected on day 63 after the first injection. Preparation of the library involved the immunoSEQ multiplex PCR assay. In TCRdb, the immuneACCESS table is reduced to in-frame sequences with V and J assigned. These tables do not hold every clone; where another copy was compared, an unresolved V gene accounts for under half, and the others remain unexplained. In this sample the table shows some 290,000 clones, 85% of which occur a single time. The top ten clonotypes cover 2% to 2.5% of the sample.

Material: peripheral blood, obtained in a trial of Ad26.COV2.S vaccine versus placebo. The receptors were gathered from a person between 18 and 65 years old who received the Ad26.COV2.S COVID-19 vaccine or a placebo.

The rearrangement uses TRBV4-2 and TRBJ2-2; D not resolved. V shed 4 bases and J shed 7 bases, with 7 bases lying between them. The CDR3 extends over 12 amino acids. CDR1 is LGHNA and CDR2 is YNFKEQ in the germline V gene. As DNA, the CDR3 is TGTGCCAGCAGCCCGGACGACGGGGAGCTGTTTTTT. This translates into CASSPDDGELFF.

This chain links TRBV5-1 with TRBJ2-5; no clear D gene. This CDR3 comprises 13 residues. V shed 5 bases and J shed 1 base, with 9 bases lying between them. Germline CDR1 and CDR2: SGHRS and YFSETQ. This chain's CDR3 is CASSNSPQETQYF. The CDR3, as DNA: TGCGCCAGCAGTAACTCGCCCCAAGAGACCCAGTACTTC. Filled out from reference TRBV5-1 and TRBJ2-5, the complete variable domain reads KAGVTQTPRYLIKTRGQQVTLSCSPISGHRSVSWYQQTPGQGLQFLFEYFSETQRNKGNFPGRFSGRQFSNSRSEMNVSTLELGDSALYLCASSNSPQETQYFGPGTRLLVL.

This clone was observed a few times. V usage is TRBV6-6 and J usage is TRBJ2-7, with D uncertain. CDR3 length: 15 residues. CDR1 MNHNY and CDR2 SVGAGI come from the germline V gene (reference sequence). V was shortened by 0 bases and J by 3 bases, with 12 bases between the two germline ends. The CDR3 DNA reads TGTGCCAGCAGTTACTCGACACCTGACCTCTACGAGCAGTACTTC. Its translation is CASSYSTPDLYEQYF.

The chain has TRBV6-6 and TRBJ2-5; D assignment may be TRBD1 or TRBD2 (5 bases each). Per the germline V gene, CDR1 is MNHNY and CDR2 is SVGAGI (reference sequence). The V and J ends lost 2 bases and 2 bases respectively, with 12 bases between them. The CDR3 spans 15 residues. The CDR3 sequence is CASSYGARGQETQYF. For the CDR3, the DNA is TGTGCCAGCAGTTACGGGGCTCGAGGGCAAGAGACCCAGTACTTC.

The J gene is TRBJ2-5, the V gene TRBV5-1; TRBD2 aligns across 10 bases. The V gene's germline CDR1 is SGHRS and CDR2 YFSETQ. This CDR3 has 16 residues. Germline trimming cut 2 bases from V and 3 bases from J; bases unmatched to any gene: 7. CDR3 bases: TGCGCCAGCAGCTTTGGGGCTAGCGGGGGAGAAGAGACCCAGTACTTC. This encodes CASSFGASGGEETQYF.

CDR3 sequence: CASSGGRGDTQYF. The CDR3 DNA is TGCGCCAGCAGCGGGGGGCGGGGAGATACGCAGTATTTT. This rearrangement joins TRBV5-1 to TRBJ2-3, with D perhaps TRBD1 or TRBD2 (6 bases each). This CDR3 comprises 13 residues. The germline CDR1 and CDR2 sequences are SGHRS and YFSETQ. Trimming cost V 4 bases and J 5 bases, with 11 bases left between them.

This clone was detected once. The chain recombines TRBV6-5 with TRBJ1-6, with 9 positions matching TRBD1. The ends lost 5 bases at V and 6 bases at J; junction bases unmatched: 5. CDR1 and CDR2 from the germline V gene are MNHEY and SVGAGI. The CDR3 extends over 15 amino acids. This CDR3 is CASSPQGARNSPLHF. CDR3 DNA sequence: TGTGCCAGCAGTCCACAGGGGGCCCGTAATTCACCCCTCCACTTT.

The CDR3 spells CASSRGQGRSGNTIYF. The CDR3 DNA reads TGTGCCAGCAGCCGGGGACAGGGAAGATCTGGAAACACCATATATTTT. The chain couples TRBV14 to TRBJ1-3; TRBD1 aligns across 9 bases. After removal of 4 bases from V and 1 base from J, the junction contained 5 bases not matched to a gene. Germline V gene sequence: CDR1 SGHDN, CDR2 FVKESK. CDR3 length: 16 residues.

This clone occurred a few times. The CDR3 DNA sequence: TGCGCCAGCAGCCCCGGAAGCTCCTACAATGAGCAGTTCTTC. This codes for CASSPGSSYNEQFF. V usage is TRBV5-1 and J usage is TRBJ2-1; D call uncertain. The germline V gene has CDR1 SGHRS and CDR2 YFSETQ. Trimming removed 4 bases at V and 0 bases at J, with 8 bases between. The CDR3 runs 14 residues.

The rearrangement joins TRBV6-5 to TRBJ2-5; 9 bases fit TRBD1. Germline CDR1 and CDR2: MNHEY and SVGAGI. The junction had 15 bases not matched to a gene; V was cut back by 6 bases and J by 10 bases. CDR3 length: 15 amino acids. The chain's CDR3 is CASSGTWDRERDQYF. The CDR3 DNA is TGTGCCAGCAGCGGCACATGGGACAGGGAAAGAGACCAGTACTTC.

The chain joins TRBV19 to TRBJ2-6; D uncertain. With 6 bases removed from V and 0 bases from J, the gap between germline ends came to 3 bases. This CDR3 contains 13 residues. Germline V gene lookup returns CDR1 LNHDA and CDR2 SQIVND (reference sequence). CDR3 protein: CASRTSGANVLTF. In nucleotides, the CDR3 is TGTGCCAGTAGGACCTCTGGGGCCAACGTCCTGACTTTC.

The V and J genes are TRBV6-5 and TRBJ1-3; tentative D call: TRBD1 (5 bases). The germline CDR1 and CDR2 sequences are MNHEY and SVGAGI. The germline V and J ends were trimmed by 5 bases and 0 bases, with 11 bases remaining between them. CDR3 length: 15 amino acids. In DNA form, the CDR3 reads TGTGCCAGCAGTAAAAGACAGCACTCTGGAAACACCATATATTTT. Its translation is CASSKRQHSGNTIYF.

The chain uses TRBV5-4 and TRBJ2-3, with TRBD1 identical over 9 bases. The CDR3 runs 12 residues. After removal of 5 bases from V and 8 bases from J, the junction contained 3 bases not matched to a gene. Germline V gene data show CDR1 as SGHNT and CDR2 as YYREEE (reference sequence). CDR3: CASSWGQGTQYF. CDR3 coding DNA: TGTGCCAGCAGTTGGGGACAGGGTACGCAGTATTTT.

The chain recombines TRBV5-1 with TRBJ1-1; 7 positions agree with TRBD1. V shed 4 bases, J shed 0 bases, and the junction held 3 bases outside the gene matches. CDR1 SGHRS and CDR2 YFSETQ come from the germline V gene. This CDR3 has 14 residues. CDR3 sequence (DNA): TGCGCCAGCAGCGTGGACAGGATGAACACTGAAGCTTTCTTT. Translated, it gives CASSVDRMNTEAFF.

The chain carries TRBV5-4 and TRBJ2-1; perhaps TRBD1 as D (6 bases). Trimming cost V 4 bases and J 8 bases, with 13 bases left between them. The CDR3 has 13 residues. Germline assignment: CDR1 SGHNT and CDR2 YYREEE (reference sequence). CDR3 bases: TGTGCCAGCAGCAGGAAAGCAGGGGATGAGCAGTTCTTC. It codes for CASSRKAGDEQFF. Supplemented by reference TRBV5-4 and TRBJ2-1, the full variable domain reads ETGVTQSPTHLIKTRGQQVTLRCSSQSGHNTVSWYQQALGQGPQFIFQYYREEENGRGNFPPRFSGLQFPNYSSELNVNALELDDSALYLCASSRKAGDEQFFGPGTRLTVL.

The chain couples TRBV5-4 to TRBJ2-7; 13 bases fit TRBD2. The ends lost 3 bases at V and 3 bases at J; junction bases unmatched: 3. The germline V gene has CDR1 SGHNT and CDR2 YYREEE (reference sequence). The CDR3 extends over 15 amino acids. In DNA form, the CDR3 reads TGTGCCAGCAGCTCGAGACTAGCGGGAGGCTACGAGCAGTACTTC. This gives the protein CASSSRLAGGYEQYF.

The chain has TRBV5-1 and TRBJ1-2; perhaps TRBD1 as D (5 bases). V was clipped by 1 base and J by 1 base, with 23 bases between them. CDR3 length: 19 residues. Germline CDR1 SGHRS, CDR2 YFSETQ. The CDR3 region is CASSLSRGSRGTINYGYTF. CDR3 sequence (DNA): TGCGCCAGCAGCTTGTCGCGGGGGAGTAGGGGAACAATTAACTATGGCTACACCTTC.

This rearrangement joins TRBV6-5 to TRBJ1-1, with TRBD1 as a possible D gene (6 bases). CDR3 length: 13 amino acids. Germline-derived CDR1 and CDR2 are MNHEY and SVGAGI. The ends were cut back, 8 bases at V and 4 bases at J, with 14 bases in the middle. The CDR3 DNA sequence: TGTGCCAGCCGGGACACGGGCCTCACTGAAGCTTTCTTT. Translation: CASRDTGLTEAFF.

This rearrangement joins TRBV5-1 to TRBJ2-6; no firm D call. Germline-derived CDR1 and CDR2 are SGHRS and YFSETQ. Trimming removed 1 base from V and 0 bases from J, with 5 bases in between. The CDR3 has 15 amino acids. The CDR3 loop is CASSLTVSGANVLTF. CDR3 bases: TGCGCCAGCAGCTTGACAGTCTCTGGGGCCAACGTCCTGACTTTC.

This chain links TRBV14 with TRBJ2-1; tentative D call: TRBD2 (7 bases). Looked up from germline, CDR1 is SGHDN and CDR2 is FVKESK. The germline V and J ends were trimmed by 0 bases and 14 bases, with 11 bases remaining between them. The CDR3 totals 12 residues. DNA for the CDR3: TGTGCCAGCAGCCAAGACAGGGGAGGGGAGTTCTTC. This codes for CASSQDRGGEFF.

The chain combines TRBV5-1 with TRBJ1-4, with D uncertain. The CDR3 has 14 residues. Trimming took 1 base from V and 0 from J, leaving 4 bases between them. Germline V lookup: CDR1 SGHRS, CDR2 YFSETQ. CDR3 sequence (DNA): TGCGCCAGCAGCTTGACAGCAACTAATGAAAAACTGTTTTTT. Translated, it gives CASSLTATNEKLFF.

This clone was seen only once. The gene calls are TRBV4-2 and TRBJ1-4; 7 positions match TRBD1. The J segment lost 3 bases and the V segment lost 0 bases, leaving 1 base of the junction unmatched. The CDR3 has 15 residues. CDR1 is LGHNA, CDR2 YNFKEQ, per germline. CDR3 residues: CASSQDGTANEKLFF. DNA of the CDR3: TGTGCCAGCAGCCAAGACGGGACAGCTAATGAAAAACTGTTTTTT.

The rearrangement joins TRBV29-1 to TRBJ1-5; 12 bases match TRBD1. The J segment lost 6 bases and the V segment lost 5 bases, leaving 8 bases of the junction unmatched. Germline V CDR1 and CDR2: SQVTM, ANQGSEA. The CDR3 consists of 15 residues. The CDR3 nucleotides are TGCAGCGTTAGTGGGACAGGGGGCTCCAGTCAGCCCCAGCATTTT. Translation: CSVSGTGGSSQPQHF.

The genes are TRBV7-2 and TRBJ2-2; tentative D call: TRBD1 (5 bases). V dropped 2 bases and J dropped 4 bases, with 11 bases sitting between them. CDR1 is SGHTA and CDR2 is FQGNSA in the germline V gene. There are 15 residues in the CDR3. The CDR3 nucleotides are TGTGCCAGCAGCTTATTGACGCAGGGCACCGGGGAGCTGTTTTTT. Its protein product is CASSLLTQGTGELFF.

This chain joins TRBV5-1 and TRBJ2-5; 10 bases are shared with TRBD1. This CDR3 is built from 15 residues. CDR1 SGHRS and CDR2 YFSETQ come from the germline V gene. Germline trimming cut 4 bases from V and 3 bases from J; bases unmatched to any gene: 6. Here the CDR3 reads CASSRDRGGEETQYF. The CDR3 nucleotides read TGCGCCAGCAGCCGGGACAGGGGAGGGGAAGAGACCCAGTACTTC.